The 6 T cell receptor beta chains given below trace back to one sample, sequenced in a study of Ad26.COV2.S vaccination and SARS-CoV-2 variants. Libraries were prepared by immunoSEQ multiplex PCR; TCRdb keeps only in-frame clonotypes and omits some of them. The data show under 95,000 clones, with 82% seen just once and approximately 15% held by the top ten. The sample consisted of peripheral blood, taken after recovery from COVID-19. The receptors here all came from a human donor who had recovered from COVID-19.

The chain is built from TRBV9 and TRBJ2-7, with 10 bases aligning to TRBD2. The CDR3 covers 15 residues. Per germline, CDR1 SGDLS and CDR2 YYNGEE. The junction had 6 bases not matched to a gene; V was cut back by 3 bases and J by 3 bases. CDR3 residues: CASSATGLASYEQYF. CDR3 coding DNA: TGTGCCAGCAGCGCCACGGGACTAGCGAGCTACGAGCAGTACTTC.

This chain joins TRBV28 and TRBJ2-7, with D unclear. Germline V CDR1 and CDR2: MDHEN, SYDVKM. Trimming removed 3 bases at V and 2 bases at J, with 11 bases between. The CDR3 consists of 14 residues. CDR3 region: CASSFLLPPYEQYF. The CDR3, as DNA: TGTGCCAGCAGTTTTCTCCTACCCCCCTACGAGCAGTACTTC.

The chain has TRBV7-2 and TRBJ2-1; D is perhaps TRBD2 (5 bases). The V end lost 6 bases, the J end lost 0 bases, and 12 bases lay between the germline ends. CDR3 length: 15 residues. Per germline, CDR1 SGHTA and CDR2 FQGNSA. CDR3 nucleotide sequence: TGTGCCAGCAGTCGAGACACTAGCTCCTACAATGAGCAGTTCTTC. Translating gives CASSRDTSSYNEQFF.

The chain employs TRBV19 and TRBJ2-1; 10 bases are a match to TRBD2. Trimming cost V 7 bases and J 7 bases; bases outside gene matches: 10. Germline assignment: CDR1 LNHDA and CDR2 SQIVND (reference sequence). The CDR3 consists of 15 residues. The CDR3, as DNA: TGTGCCAGTAATACCCTAGCGGGAGTAGTGAATGAGCAGTTCTTC. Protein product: CASNTLAGVVNEQFF.

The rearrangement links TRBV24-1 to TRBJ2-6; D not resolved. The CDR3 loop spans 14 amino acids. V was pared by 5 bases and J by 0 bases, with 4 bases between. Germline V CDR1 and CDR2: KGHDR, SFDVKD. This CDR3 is CATSGVSGANVLTF. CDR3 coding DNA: TGTGCCACCAGTGGAGTCTCTGGGGCCAACGTCCTGACTTTC.

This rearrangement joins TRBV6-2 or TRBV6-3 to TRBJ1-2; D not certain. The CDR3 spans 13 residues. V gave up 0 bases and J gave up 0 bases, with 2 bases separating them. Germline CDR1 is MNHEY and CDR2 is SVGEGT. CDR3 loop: CASSYSANYGYTF. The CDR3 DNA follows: TGTGCCAGCAGTTACTCGGCTAACTATGGCTACACCTTC.